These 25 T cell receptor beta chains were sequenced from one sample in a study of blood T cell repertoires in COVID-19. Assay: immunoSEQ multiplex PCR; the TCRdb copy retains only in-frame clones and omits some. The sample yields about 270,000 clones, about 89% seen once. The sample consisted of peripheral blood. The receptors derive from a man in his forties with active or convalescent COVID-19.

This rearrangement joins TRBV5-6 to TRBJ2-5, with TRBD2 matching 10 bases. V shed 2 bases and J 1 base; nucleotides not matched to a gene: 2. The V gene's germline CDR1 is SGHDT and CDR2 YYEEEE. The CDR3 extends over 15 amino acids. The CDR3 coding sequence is TGTGCCAGCAGCTTTGGGACTAGCGCCCAAGAGACCCAGTACTTC. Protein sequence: CASSFGTSAQETQYF.

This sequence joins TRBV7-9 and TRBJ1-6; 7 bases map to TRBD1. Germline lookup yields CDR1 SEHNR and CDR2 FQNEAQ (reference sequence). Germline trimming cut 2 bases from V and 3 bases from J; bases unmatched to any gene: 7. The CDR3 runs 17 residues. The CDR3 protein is CASSLWRQGYYNSPLHF. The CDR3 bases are TGTGCCAGCAGCTTATGGAGACAGGGTTACTATAATTCACCCCTCCACTTT.

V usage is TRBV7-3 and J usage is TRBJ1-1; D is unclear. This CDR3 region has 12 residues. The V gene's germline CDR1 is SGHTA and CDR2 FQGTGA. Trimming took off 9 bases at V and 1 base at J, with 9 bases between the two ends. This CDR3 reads CASWGENTEAFF. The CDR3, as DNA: TGTGCCAGTTGGGGAGAGAACACTGAAGCTTTCTTT.

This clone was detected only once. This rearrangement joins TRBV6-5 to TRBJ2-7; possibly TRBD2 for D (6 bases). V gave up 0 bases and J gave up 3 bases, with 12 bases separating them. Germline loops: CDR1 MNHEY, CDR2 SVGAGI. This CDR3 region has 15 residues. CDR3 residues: CASSYSGGVDYEQYF. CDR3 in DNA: TGTGCCAGCAGTTACTCCGGCGGGGTCGACTACGAGCAGTACTTC.

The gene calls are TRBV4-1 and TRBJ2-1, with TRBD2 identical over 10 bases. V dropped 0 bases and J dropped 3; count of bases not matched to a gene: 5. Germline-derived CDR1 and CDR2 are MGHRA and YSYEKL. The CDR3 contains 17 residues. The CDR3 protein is CASSQDLVAGGYNEQFF. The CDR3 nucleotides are TGCGCCAGCAGCCAAGATTTGGTAGCGGGGGGCTACAATGAGCAGTTCTTC.

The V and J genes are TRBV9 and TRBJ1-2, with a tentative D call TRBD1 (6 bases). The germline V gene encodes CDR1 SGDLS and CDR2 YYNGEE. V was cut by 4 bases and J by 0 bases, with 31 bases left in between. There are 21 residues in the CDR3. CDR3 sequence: CASSMTHLGGDPLGTNYGYTF. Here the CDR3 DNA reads TGTGCCAGCAGCATGACGCATTTAGGGGGGGACCCTTTGGGTACTAACTATGGCTACACCTTC.

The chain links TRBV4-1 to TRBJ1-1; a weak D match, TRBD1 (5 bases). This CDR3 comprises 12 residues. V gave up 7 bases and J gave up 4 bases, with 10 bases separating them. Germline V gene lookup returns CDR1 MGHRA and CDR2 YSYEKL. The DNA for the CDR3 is TGCGCCAGCAAAAGCGGGGGCACTGAAGCTTTCTTT. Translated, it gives CASKSGGTEAFF.

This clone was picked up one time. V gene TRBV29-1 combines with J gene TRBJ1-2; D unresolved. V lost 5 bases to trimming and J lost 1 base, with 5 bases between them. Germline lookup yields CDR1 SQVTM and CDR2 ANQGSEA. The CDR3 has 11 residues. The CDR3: CSVLDNYGYTF. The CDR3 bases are TGCAGCGTTCTAGATAACTATGGCTACACCTTC.

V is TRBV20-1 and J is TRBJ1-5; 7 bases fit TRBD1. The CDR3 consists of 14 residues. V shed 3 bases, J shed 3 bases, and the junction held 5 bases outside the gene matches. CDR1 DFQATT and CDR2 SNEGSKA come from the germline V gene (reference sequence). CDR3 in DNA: TGCAGTGCTAGTGAAGGGGGCTACAATCAGCCCCAGCATTTT. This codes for CSASEGGYNQPQHF.

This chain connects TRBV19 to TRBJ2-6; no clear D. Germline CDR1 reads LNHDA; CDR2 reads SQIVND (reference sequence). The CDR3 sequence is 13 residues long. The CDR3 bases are TGTCCTCAGTCAGGAACTGGGGCCAACGTCCTGACTTTC. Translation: CPQSGTGANVLTF.

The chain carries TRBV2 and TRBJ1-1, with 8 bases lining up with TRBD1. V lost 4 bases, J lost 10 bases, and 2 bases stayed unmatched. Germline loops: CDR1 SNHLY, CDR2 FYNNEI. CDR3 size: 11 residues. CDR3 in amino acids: CASSVRGRAFF. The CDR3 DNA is TGTGCCAGCAGTGTCAGGGGGCGAGCTTTCTTT.

The CDR3 coding sequence is TGTGCCATCAGTGGGGCGGACAGGGGGCTCGCGGGCAATCAGCCCCAGCATTTT. The encoded protein is CAISGADRGLAGNQPQHF. The chain uses TRBV10-3 and TRBJ1-5; TRBD1 aligns across 11 bases. The ends lost 4 bases at V and 2 bases at J; junction bases unmatched: 10. Germline V gene data show CDR1 as ENHRY and CDR2 as SYGVKD. This CDR3 spans 18 amino acids.

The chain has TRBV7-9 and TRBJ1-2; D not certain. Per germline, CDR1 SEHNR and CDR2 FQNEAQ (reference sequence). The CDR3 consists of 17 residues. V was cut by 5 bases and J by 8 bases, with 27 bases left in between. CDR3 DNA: TGTGCCAGCAGCCCACCGAGTCTTGCGGGGTCCTCGGGCGGCTACACCTTC. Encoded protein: CASSPPSLAGSSGGYTF.

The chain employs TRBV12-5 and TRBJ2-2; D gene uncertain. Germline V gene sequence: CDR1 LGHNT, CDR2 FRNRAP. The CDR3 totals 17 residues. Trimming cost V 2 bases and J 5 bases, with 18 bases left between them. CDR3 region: CASGLPSRSPLTGELFF. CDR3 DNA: TGTGCTAGTGGTTTGCCCTCCAGAAGTCCGTTAACCGGGGAGCTGTTTTTT.

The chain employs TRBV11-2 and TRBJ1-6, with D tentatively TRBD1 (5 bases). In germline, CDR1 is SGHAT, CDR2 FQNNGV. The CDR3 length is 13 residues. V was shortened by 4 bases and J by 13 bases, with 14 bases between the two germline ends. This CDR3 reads CASSYNSGAPLHF. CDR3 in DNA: TGTGCCAGCAGCTACAATAGCGGGGCTCCCCTCCACTTT.

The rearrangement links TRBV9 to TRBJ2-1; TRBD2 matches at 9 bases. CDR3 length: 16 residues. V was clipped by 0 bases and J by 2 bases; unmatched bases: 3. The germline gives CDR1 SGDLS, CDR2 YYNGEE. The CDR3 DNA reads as TGTGCCAGCAGCGTAGATCAGCGGGGGGCCTACAATGAGCAGTTCTTC. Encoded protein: CASSVDQRGAYNEQFF.

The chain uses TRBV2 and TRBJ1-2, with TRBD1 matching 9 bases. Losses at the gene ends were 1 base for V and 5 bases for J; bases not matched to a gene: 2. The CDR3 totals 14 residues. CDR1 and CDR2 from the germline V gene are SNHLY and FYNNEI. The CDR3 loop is CASSEGDRAYGYTF. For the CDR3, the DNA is TGTGCCAGCAGTGAAGGGGACAGGGCTTATGGCTACACCTTC. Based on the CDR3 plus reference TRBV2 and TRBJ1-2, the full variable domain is EPEVTQTPSHQVTQMGQEVILRCVPISNHLYFYWYRQILGQKVEFLVSFYNNEISEKSEIFDDQFSVERPDGSNFTLKIRSTKLEDSAMYFCASSEGDRAYGYTFGSGTRLTVV.

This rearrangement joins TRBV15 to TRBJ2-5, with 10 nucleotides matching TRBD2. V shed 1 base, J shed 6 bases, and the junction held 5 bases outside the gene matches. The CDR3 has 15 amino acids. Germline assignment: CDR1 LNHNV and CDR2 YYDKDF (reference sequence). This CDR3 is CATSRAGTSVKTQYF. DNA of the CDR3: TGTGCCACCAGCAGAGCTGGGACTAGCGTCAAGACCCAGTACTTC.

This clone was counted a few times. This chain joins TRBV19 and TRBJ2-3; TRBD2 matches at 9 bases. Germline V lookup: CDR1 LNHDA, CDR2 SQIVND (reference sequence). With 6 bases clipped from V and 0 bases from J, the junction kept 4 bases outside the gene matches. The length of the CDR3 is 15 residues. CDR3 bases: TGTGCCAGTAGGAGACTAGCGGCTAGCACAGATACGCAGTATTTT. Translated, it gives CASRRLAASTDTQYF. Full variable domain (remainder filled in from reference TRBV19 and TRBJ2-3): DGGITQSPKYLFRKEGQNVTLSCEQNLNHDAMYWYRQDPGQGLRLIYYSQIVNDFQKGDIAEGYSVSREKKESFPLTVTSAQKNPTAFYLCASRRLAASTDTQYFGPGTRLTVL.

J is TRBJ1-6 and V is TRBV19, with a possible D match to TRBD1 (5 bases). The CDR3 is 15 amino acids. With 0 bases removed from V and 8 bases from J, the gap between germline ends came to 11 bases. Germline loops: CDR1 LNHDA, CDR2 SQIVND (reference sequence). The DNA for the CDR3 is TGTGCCAGTAGTATAGATGTCAGGGCGGATTCACCCCTCCACTTT. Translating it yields CASSIDVRADSPLHF.

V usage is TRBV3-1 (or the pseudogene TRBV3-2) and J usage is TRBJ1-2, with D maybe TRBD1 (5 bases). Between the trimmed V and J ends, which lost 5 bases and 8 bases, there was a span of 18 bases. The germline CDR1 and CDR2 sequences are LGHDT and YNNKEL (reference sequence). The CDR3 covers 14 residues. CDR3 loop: CASSSTGGAGGYTF. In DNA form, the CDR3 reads TGTGCCAGCAGCTCGACGGGAGGGGCGGGAGGCTACACCTTC.

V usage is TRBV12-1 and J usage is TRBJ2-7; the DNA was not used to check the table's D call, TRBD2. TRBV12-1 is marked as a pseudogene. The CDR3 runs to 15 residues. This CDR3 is CASSLGLGLTHEQYF. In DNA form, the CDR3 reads TGTGCCAGCAGCTTAGGACTAGGCCTAACCCACGAGCAGTACTTC.

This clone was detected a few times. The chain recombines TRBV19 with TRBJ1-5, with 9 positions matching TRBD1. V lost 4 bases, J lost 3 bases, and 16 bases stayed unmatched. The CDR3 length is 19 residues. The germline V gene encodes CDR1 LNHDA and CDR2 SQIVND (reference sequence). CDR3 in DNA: TGTGCCAGTAGTAGGCGGAACTCTCACAGGGGGCCGATCAATCAGCCCCAGCATTTT. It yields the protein CASSRRNSHRGPINQPQHF.

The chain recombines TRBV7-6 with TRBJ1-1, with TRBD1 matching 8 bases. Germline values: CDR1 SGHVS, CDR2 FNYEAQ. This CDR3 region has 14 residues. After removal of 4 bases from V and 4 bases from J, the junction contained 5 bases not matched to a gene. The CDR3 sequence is CASSYGQGRTEAFF. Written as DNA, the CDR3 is TGTGCCAGCAGCTACGGACAGGGTCGCACTGAAGCTTTCTTT.

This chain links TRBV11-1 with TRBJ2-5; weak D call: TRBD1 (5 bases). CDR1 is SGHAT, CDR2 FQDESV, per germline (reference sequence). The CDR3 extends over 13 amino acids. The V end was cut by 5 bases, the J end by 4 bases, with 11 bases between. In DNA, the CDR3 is TGTGCCAGCAGCACGGACAAGGGAGAGACCCAGTACTTC. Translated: CASSTDKGETQYF.